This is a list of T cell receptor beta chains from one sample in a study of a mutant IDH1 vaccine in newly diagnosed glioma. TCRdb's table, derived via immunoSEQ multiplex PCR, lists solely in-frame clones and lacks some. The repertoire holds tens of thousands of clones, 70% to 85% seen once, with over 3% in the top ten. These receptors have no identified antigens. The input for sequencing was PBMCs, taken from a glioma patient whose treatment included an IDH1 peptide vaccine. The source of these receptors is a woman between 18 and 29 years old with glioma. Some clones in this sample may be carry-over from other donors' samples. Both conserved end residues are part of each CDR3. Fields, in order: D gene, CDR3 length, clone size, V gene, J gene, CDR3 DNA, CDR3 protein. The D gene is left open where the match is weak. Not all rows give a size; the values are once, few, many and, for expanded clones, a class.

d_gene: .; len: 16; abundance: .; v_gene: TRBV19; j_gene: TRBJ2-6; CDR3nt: TGTGCCAGTAGTATAGGAGGGGAAGGTGGGGCCAACGTCCTGACTTTC; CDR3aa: CASSIGGEGGANVLTF
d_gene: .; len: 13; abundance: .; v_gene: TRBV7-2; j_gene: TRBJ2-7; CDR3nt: TGTGCCAGCAGCCCCCCTGTGTCGACAGTAGCGTACTTC; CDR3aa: CASSPPVSTVAYF
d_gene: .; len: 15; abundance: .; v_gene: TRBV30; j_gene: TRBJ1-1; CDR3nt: TGTGCCTGGGCCCCAAGTCTTGGACAGTTGGCGACGGCTTTCTTT; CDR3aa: CAWAPSLGQLATAFF
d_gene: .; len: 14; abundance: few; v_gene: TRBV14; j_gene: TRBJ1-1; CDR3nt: TGTGCCAGCAGCCAAGTGATAGGGGGAACTGAAGCTTTCTTT; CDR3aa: CASSQVIGGTEAFF
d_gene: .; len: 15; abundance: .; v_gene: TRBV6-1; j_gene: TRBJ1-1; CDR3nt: TGTGCCAGCAGCGACCCCGGACGGTCGAACACTGAAGCTTTCTTT; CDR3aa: CASSDPGRSNTEAFF
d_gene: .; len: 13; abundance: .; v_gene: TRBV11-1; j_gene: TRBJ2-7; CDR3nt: TGTGCCAGCAGCCCCAGACAGGGAGGGGAGCAGTACTTC; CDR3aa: CASSPRQGGEQYF
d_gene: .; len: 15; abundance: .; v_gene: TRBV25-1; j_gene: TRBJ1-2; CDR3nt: TGTGCCAGCAGTGGAGGCCAAGACAGGCGCTATGGCTACACCTTC; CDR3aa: CASSGGQDRRYGYTF
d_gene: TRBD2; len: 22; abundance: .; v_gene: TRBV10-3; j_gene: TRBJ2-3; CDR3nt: TGTGCCATCAAGGGGGAGCTAGCGGGAGGGAAGGGGGGAGGGCCTAGCACAGATACGCAGTATTTT; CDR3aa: CAIKGELAGGKGGGPSTDTQYF
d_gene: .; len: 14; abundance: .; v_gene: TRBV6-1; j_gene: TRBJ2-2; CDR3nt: TGTGCCAGCAGTGAAGCGCAACCCCTCGGGGAGCTGTTTTTT; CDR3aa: CASSEAQPLGELFF
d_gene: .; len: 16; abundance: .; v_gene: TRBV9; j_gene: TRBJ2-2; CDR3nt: TGTGCCAGCAGCGTATTGGACAAACTGAACACCGGGGAGCTGTTTTTT; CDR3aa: CASSVLDKLNTGELFF
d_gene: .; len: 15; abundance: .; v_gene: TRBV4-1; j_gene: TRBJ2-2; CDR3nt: TGCGCCAGCAGCCAGCGGGGTCGGGACACCGGGGAGCTGTTTTTT; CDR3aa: CASSQRGRDTGELFF
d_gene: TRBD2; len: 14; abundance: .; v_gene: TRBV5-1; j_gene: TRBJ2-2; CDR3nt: TGCGCCAGCAGCCTAGCGGGGGTCGAGTGGGAGCTGTTTTTT; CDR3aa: CASSLAGVEWELFF
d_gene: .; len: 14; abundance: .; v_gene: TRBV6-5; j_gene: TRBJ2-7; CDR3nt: TGTGCCAGCATGGCTTCCCGAGCCCTCTACGAGCAGTACTTC; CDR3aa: CASMASRALYEQYF
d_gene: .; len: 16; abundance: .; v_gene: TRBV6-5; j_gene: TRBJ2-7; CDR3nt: TGTGCCAGCAGTTACTCGGGGCAGGGGACGATCTACGAGCAGTACTTC; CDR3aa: CASSYSGQGTIYEQYF
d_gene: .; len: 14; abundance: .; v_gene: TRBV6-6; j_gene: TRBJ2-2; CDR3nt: TGTGCCAGCAGGGAGGGATCGAACACCGGGGAGCTGTTTTTT; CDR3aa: CASREGSNTGELFF
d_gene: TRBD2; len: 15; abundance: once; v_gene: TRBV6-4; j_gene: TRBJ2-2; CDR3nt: TGTGCCAGCAGTGAACTAGCGGGGGGCACCGGGGAGCTGTTTTTT; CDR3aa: CASSELAGGTGELFF
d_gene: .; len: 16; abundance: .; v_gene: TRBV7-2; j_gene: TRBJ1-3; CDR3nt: TGTGCCAGCAGCTCAGAGGGGTGGAACTCTGGAAACACCATATATTTT; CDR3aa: CASSSEGWNSGNTIYF
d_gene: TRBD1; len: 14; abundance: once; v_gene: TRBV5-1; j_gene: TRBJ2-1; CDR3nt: TGCGCCAGCAGTCTCGGGCAGGGGGCTTTCGAGCAGTTCTTC; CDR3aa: CASSLGQGAFEQFF
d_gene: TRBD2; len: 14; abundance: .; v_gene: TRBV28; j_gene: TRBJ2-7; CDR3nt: TGTGCCAGCAGTCTCGGACTAGCGGGATACGAGCAGTACTTC; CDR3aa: CASSLGLAGYEQYF
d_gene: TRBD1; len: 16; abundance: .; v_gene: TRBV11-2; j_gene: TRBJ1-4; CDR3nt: TGTGCCAGCAGGGGGACAGGGGAGGCAACTAATGAAAAACTGTTTTTT; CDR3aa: CASRGTGEATNEKLFF
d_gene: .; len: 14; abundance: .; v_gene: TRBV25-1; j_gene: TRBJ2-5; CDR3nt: TGTGCCAGCAGTGAATCGGCCAGGGAGGAGACCCAGTACTTC; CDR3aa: CASSESAREETQYF
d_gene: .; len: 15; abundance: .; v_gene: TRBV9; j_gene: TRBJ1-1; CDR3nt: TGTGCCAGCAGCGCCACCTGGACAGCGAACACTGAAGCTTTCTTT; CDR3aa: CASSATWTANTEAFF
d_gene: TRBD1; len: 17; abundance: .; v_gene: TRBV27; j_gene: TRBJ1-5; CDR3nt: TGTGCCAGCAGTCCCTGGGACAGTTTGGCTAGCAATCAGCCCCAGCATTTT; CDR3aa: CASSPWDSLASNQPQHF
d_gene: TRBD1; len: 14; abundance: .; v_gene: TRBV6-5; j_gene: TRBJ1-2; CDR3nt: TGTGCCAGCAGTCAACAGGGGGCCGACTATGGCTACACCTTC; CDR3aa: CASSQQGADYGYTF
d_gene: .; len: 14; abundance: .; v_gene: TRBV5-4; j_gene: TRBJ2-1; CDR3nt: TGTGCCAGCAGCTTGGCCGGACTCTACAATGAGCAGTTCTTC; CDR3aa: CASSLAGLYNEQFF
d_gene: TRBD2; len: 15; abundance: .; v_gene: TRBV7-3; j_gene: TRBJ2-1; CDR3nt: TGTGCCAGCAGCTTATCGGGACTAGCCTACAATGAGCAGTTCTTC; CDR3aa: CASSLSGLAYNEQFF